Below, 31 T cell receptor beta chains from the same sample are listed, as sequenced in a study of cytomegalovirus exposure and HLA in healthy donors. Both 60 Vbeta primers and 13 Jbeta primers went into the PCR. This table comes from immunoSEQ multiplex PCR, and its TCRdb copy is limited to in-frame clones, with some not included. Counted here are some 180,000 clones, 77% occurring once; the ten biggest clones make up 3% to 4.5%. Material for sequencing was PBMCs. The receptors derive from a woman aged 55-69 years in good health and CMV-seropositive.

V and J are TRBV10-3 and TRBJ2-1, with D maybe TRBD2 (5 bases). The CDR3 loop spans 13 amino acids. Trimming stripped 0 bases from V and 9 bases from J, with 9 bases between. The germline CDR1 and CDR2 sequences are ENHRY and SYGVKD. The CDR3 DNA reads TGTGCCATCAGTGAGTCAGAGGGCTCTGAGCAGTTCTTC. This sequence encodes CAISESEGSEQFF.

This clone has only a few counts. The rearrangement uses TRBV13 and TRBJ2-6; unclear D gene. V lost 2 bases and J lost 0, with 5 bases in between. Per the germline V gene, CDR1 is PRHDT and CDR2 is FYEKMQ (reference sequence). This CDR3 has 15 residues. CDR3 in amino acids: CASSLRSSGANVLTF. CDR3 coding DNA: TGTGCCAGCAGCTTAAGGAGCTCTGGGGCCAACGTCCTGACTTTC.

CDR3 nucleotides: TGTGCCAGCAGCTTACGGGAGGGAGGGTACGAGCAGTACTTC. It yields the protein CASSLREGGYEQYF. The V gene is TRBV7-8, the J gene TRBJ2-7; 8 bases are a match to TRBD2. Losses at the gene ends were 2 bases for V and 4 bases for J; bases not matched to a gene: 4. The CDR3 sequence is 14 residues long. Germline values: CDR1 SGHVS, CDR2 FQNEAQ.

The CDR3 reads CASSLAGTTYNEQFF. DNA of the CDR3: TGTGCCAGCAGCTTAGCCGGGACTACCTACAATGAGCAGTTCTTC. This chain links TRBV7-3 with TRBJ2-1, with 7 positions matching TRBD2. CDR1 SGHTA and CDR2 FQGTGA come from the germline V gene. V lost 2 bases, J lost 2 bases, and 3 bases stayed unmatched. This CDR3 is built from 15 residues.

The chain carries TRBV4-3 and TRBJ2-7, with D maybe TRBD1 (6 bases). The V end was cut by 3 bases, the J end by 4 bases, with 13 bases between. The CDR3 is made up of 14 amino acids. Germline CDR1 is LGHNA and CDR2 is YSLEER. The chain's CDR3 is CASSQGTQIYEQYF. CDR3 nucleotides: TGCGCCAGCAGCCAGGGGACACAGATTTACGAGCAGTACTTC.

V gene TRBV6-5 combines with J gene TRBJ1-1; D unclear. Germline CDR1 reads MNHEY; CDR2 reads SVGAGI. CDR3 length equals 16 residues. The V end was cut by 2 bases, the J end by 5 bases, with 18 bases between. CDR3 coding DNA: TGTGCCAGCAGTTACGGGCAGGCGAGTAGTGGAACTGAAGCTTTCTTT. Translation gives CASSYGQASSGTEAFF.

The chain couples TRBV4-3 to TRBJ1-5; D ambiguous. In germline, CDR1 is LGHNA, CDR2 YSLEER. CDR3 length: 16 residues. V dropped 0 bases and J dropped 4 bases, with 13 bases sitting between them. The CDR3 sequence: CASSQEWGGPNQPQHF. As DNA, the CDR3 is TGCGCCAGCAGCCAAGAGTGGGGAGGCCCTAATCAGCCCCAGCATTTT.

This clone has a handful of counts. This sample also contains other DNA sequences that code for the same CDR3. The V call is TRBV5-4, the J call TRBJ2-1; 8 nucleotides match TRBD1. Germline trimming cut 3 bases from V and 3 bases from J; bases unmatched to any gene: 5. Germline CDR1 reads SGHNT; CDR2 reads YYREEE (reference sequence). This CDR3 has 15 residues. CDR3 sequence (DNA): TGTGCCAGCAGCTCTGGGACAGGAATCTACAATGAGCAGTTCTTC. It yields the protein CASSSGTGIYNEQFF.

V and J are TRBV4-2 and TRBJ2-3; unclear D gene. Germline V lookup: CDR1 LGHNA, CDR2 YNFKEQ. This CDR3 has 15 residues. The V gene lost 3 bases and the J gene lost 1 base, with 11 bases spanning the gap. CDR3 sequence reads: CASSQSTLRTDTQYF. CDR3 nucleotide sequence: TGTGCCAGCAGCCAGTCGACTCTACGCACAGATACGCAGTATTTT.

This clone was found a few times. The rearrangement uses TRBV7-9 and TRBJ2-3, with 7 bases that match TRBD1. Germline CDR1 SEHNR, CDR2 FQNEAQ (reference sequence). The CDR3 covers 16 residues. V shed 2 bases, J shed 2 bases, and the junction held 7 bases outside the gene matches. The CDR3 protein is CASSLRGTVLTDTQYF. For the CDR3, the DNA is TGTGCCAGCAGCTTACGTGGGACAGTCCTCACAGATACGCAGTATTTT.

The chain carries TRBV7-6 and TRBJ2-1; 9 bases align to TRBD1. In germline, CDR1 is SGHVS, CDR2 FNYEAQ. V was clipped by 5 bases and J by 4 bases; unmatched bases: 9. The CDR3 runs to 16 residues. The CDR3 DNA sequence: TGTGCCAGCAGCACCCTGACAGGGGGTCCTTACAATGAGCAGTTCTTC. This sequence encodes CASSTLTGGPYNEQFF.

This clone was observed a handful of times. The V and J genes are TRBV29-1 and TRBJ1-1; tentatively, D is TRBD1 (5 bases). The CDR3 extends over 12 amino acids. Germline V gene data show CDR1 as SQVTM and CDR2 as ANQGSEA. V lost 7 bases, J lost 7 bases, and 16 bases lay in between. The CDR3 DNA reads TGCAGCGCTTCGGGTACAGGAAGTGAAGCTTTCTTT. This sequence encodes CSASGTGSEAFF.

The rearrangement uses TRBV7-2 and TRBJ2-1; weak D call: TRBD2 (5 bases). This CDR3 is built from 15 residues. Germline V gives CDR1 SGHTA, CDR2 FQGNSA. V was pared by 3 bases and J by 0 bases, with 9 bases between. The CDR3 DNA reads TGTGCCAGCAGCTTTCGAGGGAGCTCCTACAATGAGCAGTTCTTC. Protein product: CASSFRGSSYNEQFF. Full variable domain (rest looked up from reference TRBV7-2 and TRBJ2-1): GAGVSQSPSNKVTEKGKDVELRCDPISGHTALYWYRQSLGQGLEFLIYFQGNSAPDKSGLPSDRFSAERTGGSVSTLTIQRTQQEDSAVYLCASSFRGSSYNEQFFGPGTRLTVL.

V gene TRBV9 combines with J gene TRBJ2-1; TRBD2 might be the D (8 bases). Germline assignment: CDR1 SGDLS and CDR2 YYNGEE. This CDR3 spans 19 amino acids. V was shortened by 4 bases and J by 0 bases, with 23 bases between the two germline ends. In DNA form, the CDR3 reads TGTGCCAGCAGCCTAGGGGGCGGGGGGTACCGGGGCTCCTACAATGAGCAGTTCTTC. Residues: CASSLGGGGYRGSYNEQFF.

The CDR3 region has the DNA TGCGCCAGCAGCTCGGCTCCGGGTGATACGCAGTATTTT. Translated, it gives CASSSAPGDTQYF. V gene TRBV5-1 combines with J gene TRBJ2-3; D unresolved. V was clipped by 3 bases and J by 6 bases, with 11 bases between them. Looked up from germline, CDR1 is SGHRS and CDR2 is YFSETQ. CDR3 length: 13 amino acids.

The chain carries TRBV30 and TRBJ2-3; TRBD1 matches 10 bases. CDR1 is GTSNPN and CDR2 is SVGIG in the germline V gene (reference sequence). The junction had 3 bases not matched to a gene; V was cut back by 8 bases and J by 1 base. This CDR3 comprises 13 residues. The CDR3 region has the DNA TGTGCCCGCGGGACAGGGGGCACAGATACGCAGTATTTT. It is translated as CARGTGGTDTQYF.

This chain joins TRBV7-3 and TRBJ2-7; 9 bases are a match to TRBD2. Losses at the gene ends were 3 bases for V and 3 bases for J; bases not matched to a gene: 6. The germline V gene encodes CDR1 SGHTA and CDR2 FQGTGA. The CDR3 is 15 amino acids. In DNA, the CDR3 is TGTGCCAGCAGCTTGAGCGGGGGGTCACTCTACGAGCAGTACTTC. Its protein is CASSLSGGSLYEQYF.

The chain joins TRBV4-1 to TRBJ2-1; 8 bases line up with TRBD2. The CDR3 is made up of 18 amino acids. Germline assignment: CDR1 MGHRA and CDR2 YSYEKL. V shed 3 bases, J shed 10 bases, and the junction held 20 bases outside the gene matches. Here the CDR3 reads CASSHVLGSKRERGEQFF. In DNA form, the CDR3 reads TGCGCCAGCAGCCATGTACTCGGGTCTAAGCGGGAGCGAGGAGAGCAGTTCTTC.

This clone was observed once. This chain joins TRBV21-1 and TRBJ2-7; the D call in the table, TRBD1, was not verified against the DNA. TRBV21-1 corresponds to a pseudogene. The CDR3 loop spans 16 amino acids. Written as DNA, the CDR3 is TGTGCCAGCAGCACAAAAACCTTTGACAGGAATTACGAGCAGTACTTC. Encoded protein: CASSTKTFDRNYEQYF.

For this clone: Compared with germline, one end of the junction differs, possibly owing to a read error. This specimen includes other DNA sequences encoding the same CDR3. This sequence joins TRBV4-1 and TRBJ1-1, with D perhaps matching TRBD1 (6 bases). Germline CDR1 MGHRA, CDR2 YSYEKL. This CDR3 comprises 11 residues. CDR3: CASRRDTEAFF. For the CDR3, the DNA is TGCGCCAGCCGCAGGGACACTGAAGCCTTCTTT.

This chain links TRBV28 with TRBJ2-3, with D perhaps TRBD2 (6 bases). This CDR3 has 13 residues. From germline, CDR1 is MDHEN and CDR2 SYDVKM. The ends were cut back, 10 bases at V and 4 bases at J, with 15 bases in the middle. The CDR3 loop is CATNEGGSDTQYF. As DNA, the CDR3 is TGTGCCACCAATGAAGGAGGGTCAGATACGCAGTATTTT. Together with reference TRBV28 and TRBJ2-3, the CDR3 gives the full variable domain: DVKVTQSSRYLVKRTGEKVFLECVQDMDHENMFWYRQDPGLGLRLIYFSYDVKMKEKGDIPEGYSVSREKKERFSLILESASTNQTSMYLCATNEGGSDTQYFGPGTRLTVL.

This rearrangement joins TRBV6-5 to TRBJ2-1; D possibly corresponds to TRBD2 (5 bases). The V end lost 6 bases, the J end lost 12 bases, and 24 bases lay between the germline ends. The germline V gene encodes CDR1 MNHEY and CDR2 SVGAGI. This CDR3 comprises 15 residues. This CDR3 reads CASSPTKRPTLGQFF. CDR3 in DNA: TGTGCCAGCAGCCCCACCAAGCGGCCCACGTTGGGGCAGTTCTTC.

The chain links TRBV5-1 to TRBJ1-1; 9 bases line up with TRBD1. With V trimmed by 5 bases and J by 1 base, 9 bases remained unmatched. The CDR3 extends over 16 amino acids. Germline V gives CDR1 SGHRS, CDR2 YFSETQ. CDR3 sequence: CASSGGGTGWNTEAFF. Here the CDR3 DNA reads TGCGCCAGCAGTGGGGGGGGGACAGGGTGGAACACTGAAGCTTTCTTT.

This clone showed up just a few times. This chain connects TRBV28 to TRBJ1-2, with D uncertain. Germline V gene sequence: CDR1 MDHEN, CDR2 SYDVKM. V lost 5 bases to trimming and J lost 5 bases, with 9 bases between them. This CDR3 is built from 12 residues. CDR3: CASSPRSYGYTF. The CDR3 nucleotides read TGTGCCAGCAGTCCACGGTCGTATGGCTACACCTTC.

There are a few counts of this clone. The J gene is TRBJ1-3, the V gene TRBV25-1, with D possibly matching TRBD1 (5 bases). The CDR3 length is 15 residues. Trimming cost V 0 bases and J 4 bases, with 10 bases left between them. Germline CDR1 MGHDK, CDR2 SYGVNS. The CDR3 DNA is TGTGCCAGCAGTGAATATCAGGGTTCGGGAAACACCATATATTTT. Its protein product is CASSEYQGSGNTIYF.

This chain links TRBV7-3 with TRBJ2-5; D perhaps matches TRBD1 (5 bases). V was cut by 0 bases and J by 2 bases, with 7 bases left in between. The CDR3 has 14 residues. Per the germline V gene, CDR1 is SGHTA and CDR2 is FQGTGA. DNA of the CDR3: TGTGCCAGCAGCTTAACGGCAGGGCAAGAGACCCAGTACTTC. It specifies CASSLTAGQETQYF.

The chain uses TRBV9 and TRBJ2-1, with a weak D call TRBD1 (5 bases). The V and J ends lost 1 base and 9 bases respectively, with 11 bases between them. CDR1 SGDLS and CDR2 YYNGEE come from the germline V gene. The CDR3 sequence is 13 residues long. CDR3 sequence reads: CASSVSGLSEQFF. The CDR3 DNA is TGTGCCAGCAGCGTATCAGGGTTGAGTGAGCAGTTCTTC.

The gene calls are TRBV11-3 and TRBJ2-6, with 7 bases aligning to TRBD1. In germline, CDR1 is SGHNT, CDR2 YENEEA. The CDR3 has 15 amino acids. Trimming removed 4 bases from V and 2 bases from J; junction bases left unmatched: 2. This CDR3 reads CASSSQGAGANVLTF. For the CDR3, the DNA is TGTGCCAGCAGCTCGCAGGGGGCTGGGGCCAACGTCCTGACTTTC.

This clone was seen a few times. The rearrangement uses TRBV30 and TRBJ1-2; the D is unclear. V was shortened by 2 bases and J by 2 bases, with 9 bases between the two germline ends. CDR3 length: 13 amino acids. CDR1 and CDR2 (germline): GTSNPN, SVGIG (reference sequence). The CDR3 here is CAWSFLQNYGYTF. As DNA, the CDR3 is TGTGCCTGGAGTTTTTTACAGAACTATGGCTACACCTTC.

The CDR3 reads CASSLGTSGRKETQYF. The CDR3, as DNA: TGTGCCAGCAGCTTGGGGACTAGCGGGCGGAAAGAGACCCAGTACTTC. The chain has TRBV5-4 and TRBJ2-5, with TRBD2 matching 11 bases. CDR3 length: 16 amino acids. Looked up from germline, CDR1 is SGHNT and CDR2 is YYREEE (reference sequence). The V and J ends lost 0 bases and 3 bases, in that order; junction bases with no gene match: 4.

The CDR3 here is CASSLANSGTEAFF. CDR3 DNA: TGCGCCAGCAGCTTGGCCAACTCGGGCACTGAAGCTTTCTTT. This chain uses TRBV5-1 with TRBJ1-1; the D is unclear. The germline gives CDR1 SGHRS, CDR2 YFSETQ. Trimming shortened V by 0 bases and J by 4 bases, and 10 bases separated the two germline ends. This CDR3 contains 14 residues.